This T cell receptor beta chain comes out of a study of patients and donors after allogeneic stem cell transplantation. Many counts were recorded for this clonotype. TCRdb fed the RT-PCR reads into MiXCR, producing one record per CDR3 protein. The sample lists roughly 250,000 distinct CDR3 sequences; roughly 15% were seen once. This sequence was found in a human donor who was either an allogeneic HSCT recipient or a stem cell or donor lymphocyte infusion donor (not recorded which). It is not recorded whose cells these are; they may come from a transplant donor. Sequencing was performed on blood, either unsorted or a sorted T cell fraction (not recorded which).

The CDR3 region is CAISEPRDRGNEQFF. Here the CDR3 DNA reads TGTGCCATCAGTGAACCCCGGGACCGCGGGAATGAGCAGTTCTTC. This chain connects TRBV10-3 to TRBJ2-1; tentatively, D is TRBD1 or TRBD2 (5 bases each). The CDR3 extends over 15 amino acids. The V gene's germline CDR1 is ENHRY and CDR2 SYGVKD. Trimming took 3 bases from V and 7 from J, leaving 16 bases between them.